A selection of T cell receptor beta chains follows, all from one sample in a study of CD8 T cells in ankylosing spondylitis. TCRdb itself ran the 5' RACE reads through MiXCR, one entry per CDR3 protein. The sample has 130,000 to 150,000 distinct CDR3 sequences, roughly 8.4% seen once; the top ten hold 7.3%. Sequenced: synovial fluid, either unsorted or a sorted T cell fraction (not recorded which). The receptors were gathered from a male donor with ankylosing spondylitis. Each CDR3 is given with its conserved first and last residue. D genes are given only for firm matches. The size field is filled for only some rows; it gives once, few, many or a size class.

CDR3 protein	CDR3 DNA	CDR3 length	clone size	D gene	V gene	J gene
CSASGTSGGISTDTQYF	TGCAGTGCTAGTGGGACTAGCGGGGGTATTAGCACAGATACGCAGTATTTT	17	few	TRBD2	TRBV20-1	TRBJ2-3
CSVVGGNRAPNTEAFF	TGCAGCGTTGTGGGGGGGAACCGGGCCCCGAACACTGAAGCTTTCTTT	16	many	-	TRBV29-1	TRBJ1-1
CASSISPGRSYEQYF	TGTGCCAGTAGTATATCCCCGGGACGTTCCTACGAGCAGTACTTC	15	once	-	TRBV19	TRBJ2-7
CSAINRGGTGELFF	TGCAGTGCGATAAACAGGGGGGGCACCGGGGAGCTGTTTTTT	14	-	-	TRBV20-1	TRBJ2-2
CSAWTGREGYTF	TGCAGCGCCTGGACAGGGAGGGAGGGCTACACCTTC	12	few	TRBD1	TRBV29-1	TRBJ1-2
CASSLGTARPQHF	TGTGCCAGCAGCTTAGGCACGGCTCGGCCCCAGCATTTT	13	-	-	TRBV7-2	TRBJ1-5
CASLYSVLAGVVGTGELFF	TGTGCCAGCCTCTACTCGGTCCTAGCGGGAGTGGTGGGGACCGGGGAGCTGTTTTTT	19	-	TRBD2	TRBV6-5	TRBJ2-2
CASSQGQVMVQPQHF	TGTGCCAGCAGCCAGGGACAGGTAATGGTTCAGCCCCAGCATTTT	15	once	TRBD1	TRBV3-1	TRBJ1-5
CASSPKGVISYEQYF	TGTGCCAGCAGCCCCAAAGGGGTTATCTCCTACGAGCAGTACTTC	15	many	-	TRBV25-1	TRBJ2-7
CTRSLARLSGRSYNEQFF	TGTACCCGCAGTTTAGCGCGACTCAGCGGGAGGTCTTACAATGAGCAGTTCTTC	18	-	TRBD2	TRBV12-3/TRBV12-4	TRBJ2-1
CASSLVHGELFF	TGCGCCAGCAGCTTGGTGCACGGGGAGCTGTTTTTT	12	-	-	TRBV5-1	TRBJ2-2
CATSPRSMAEGDTQYF	TGTGCCACCAGCCCAAGAAGTATGGCCGAGGGAGATACGCAGTATTTT	16	many	-	TRBV24-1	TRBJ2-3
CSVEGQLNTEAFF	TGCAGCGTTGAGGGCCAGCTGAACACTGAAGCTTTCTTT	13	many	-	TRBV29-1	TRBJ1-1
CASSLARLAGAGDTQYF	TGTGCCAGCAGCTTAGCACGGCTAGCGGGAGCAGGAGATACGCAGTATTTT	17	many	TRBD2	TRBV7-2	TRBJ2-3
CASMRAAQTLSYEQYF	TGTGCCAGCATGAGGGCGGCGCAGACCCTTTCCTACGAGCAGTACTTC	16	many	-	TRBV6-1	TRBJ2-7
CASSLVQVGGGNEQFF	TGTGCCAGCAGCTTGGTTCAGGTAGGGGGCGGCAATGAGCAGTTCTTC	16	many	TRBD1	TRBV5-4	TRBJ2-1
CASSPTSGGARDTQYF	TGTGCCAGCAGCCCCACTAGCGGGGGGGCCAGAGATACGCAGTATTTT	16	-	TRBD2	TRBV7-3	TRBJ2-3
CASRPTGGGEAFF	TGTGCCAGCAGACCGACAGGGGGCGGTGAAGCTTTCTTT	13	few	TRBD1	TRBV6-2/TRBV6-3	TRBJ1-1
CASSPWTGRETQYF	TGTGCCAGCAGCCCCTGGACAGGGAGAGAGACCCAGTACTTC	14	many	TRBD1	TRBV11-2	TRBJ2-5
CSARNPPGSQGSNNEQFF	TGCAGTGCTAGAAATCCCCCGGGTTCGCAGGGGAGTAACAATGAGCAGTTCTTC	18	many	-	TRBV20-1	TRBJ2-1
CASSFSGGREKLFF	TGTGCCAGCAGCTTTTCAGGGGGACGTGAAAAACTGTTTTTT	14	few	TRBD1	TRBV7-9	TRBJ1-4
CASSTMTGNYGYTF	TGTGCCAGCAGCACTATGACAGGGAACTATGGCTACACCTTC	14	many	TRBD1	TRBV7-6	TRBJ1-2
CASSPGRDRFTYEQYF	TGTGCCAGCAGCCCCGGCCGGGACAGGTTCACCTACGAGCAGTACTTC	16	-	TRBD1	TRBV7-2	TRBJ2-7
CASSPDGWYEQYF	TGTGCCAGCAGCCCGGACGGATGGTACGAGCAGTACTTC	13	many	-	TRBV7-2	TRBJ2-7
CASSDSSPRGETQYF	TGTGCCAGCAGTGATTCCTCACCCCGAGGGGAGACCCAGTACTTC	15	few	-	TRBV25-1	TRBJ2-5
CASSAKVLGYTF	TGTGCCAGCAGCGCAAAGGTACTAGGCTACACCTTC	12	-	-	TRBV7-9	TRBJ1-2
CASSFDSGPHPDF	TGTGCCAGCAGCTTCGATTCCGGGCCCCATCCCGACTTC	13	few	-	TRBV5-4	TRBJ1-2
CASSDYRGRAQNTEAFF	TGTGCCAGCAGCGATTACCGGGGGAGAGCTCAAAACACTGAAGCTTTCTTT	17	few	-	TRBV6-2/TRBV6-3	TRBJ1-1
CASSPDSYNEKLFF	TGCGCCAGCAGCCCGGACAGCTATAATGAAAAACTGTTTTTT	14	many	-	TRBV5-1	TRBJ1-4
CASSQGGPGELFF	TGTGCCAGCAGCCAAGGAGGGCCCGGGGAGCTGTTTTTT	13	few	-	TRBV3-1	TRBJ2-2
CASSLGVSGSTDTQYF	TGTGCCAGCAGCTTAGGGGTTAGCGGGAGCACAGATACGCAGTATTTT	16	-	TRBD2	TRBV7-6	TRBJ2-3
CASSLAGTTEETQYF	TGCGCCAGCAGCTTGGCCGGGACTACAGAAGAGACCCAGTACTTC	15	many	TRBD2	TRBV5-1	TRBJ2-5
CASSFGQGDTYEQYF	TGTGCCAGCAGTTTTGGACAGGGAGACACCTACGAGCAGTACTTC	15	many	TRBD1	TRBV12-3/TRBV12-4	TRBJ2-7
CASGKGLAGETQYF	TGTGCTAGTGGAAAGGGACTAGCCGGAGAGACCCAGTACTTC	14	-	TRBD2	TRBV12-5	TRBJ2-5
CASSLDRGSYEQYF	TGTGCCAGCAGCTTAGATAGGGGTTCCTACGAGCAGTACTTC	14	many	-	TRBV7-6	TRBJ2-7
CASTTGGNEQYF	TGTGCCAGCACGACAGGGGGGAACGAGCAGTACTTC	12	many	TRBD1	TRBV6-2/TRBV6-3	TRBJ2-7
CSVGGGGSPLHF	TGCAGCGTTGGCGGGGGTGGTTCACCCCTCCACTTT	12	many	-	TRBV29-1	TRBJ1-6
CASSLSVGQFF	TGTGCCAGCAGCCTAAGTGTAGGCCAGTTCTTC	11	few	-	TRBV7-9	TRBJ2-1
CASSSGLAGGQFF	TGTGCCAGCAGCTCGGGACTAGCGGGGGGGCAGTTCTTC	13	many	TRBD2	TRBV11-2	TRBJ2-1
CSARDRLAANNEQFF	TGCAGTGCTAGAGATCGACTAGCGGCAAACAATGAGCAGTTCTTC	15	many	TRBD2	TRBV20-1	TRBJ2-1
CASSRVFFQGNQPQHF	TGTGCCAGCAGTCGGGTTTTCTTCCAGGGCAATCAGCCCCAGCATTTT	16	few	-	TRBV6-2/TRBV6-3	TRBJ1-5
CASQLQVGAGYTF	TGTGCCAGCCAGCTACAGGTGGGGGCTGGCTACACCTTC	13	-	-	TRBV6-5	TRBJ1-2
CASSYWREGRGTQYF	TGTGCCAGCAGTTACTGGCGGGAGGGCCGGGGTACGCAGTATTTT	15	-	TRBD2	TRBV28	TRBJ2-3
CASTPGLTRYEQYF	TGTGCCAGCACCCCGGGACTAACACGCTACGAGCAGTACTTC	14	few	TRBD2	TRBV6-2/TRBV6-3	TRBJ2-7
CASSPGIGSYEQYF	TGTGCCAGCAGCCCAGGGATAGGGTCCTACGAGCAGTACTTC	14	many	-	TRBV12-3/TRBV12-4	TRBJ2-7
CASSFPDTGELFF	TGCGCCAGCAGCTTTCCCGACACCGGGGAGCTGTTTTTT	13	many	-	TRBV5-1	TRBJ2-2
CASSYDSGYEQYF	TGTGCCAGCAGTTACGATTCGGGCTACGAGCAGTACTTC	13	-	-	TRBV6-6	TRBJ2-7
CSARASGKLRGTDTQYF	TGCAGTGCTAGAGCCAGCGGGAAGTTAAGGGGCACAGATACGCAGTATTTT	17	-	TRBD2	TRBV20-1	TRBJ2-3
CASSEDNTGELFF	TGTGCCAGCAGTGAGGACAACACCGGGGAGCTGTTTTTT	13	-	-	TRBV25-1	TRBJ2-2
CASSSGRQGGNSPLHF	TGTGCCAGCAGTTCCGGAAGACAGGGTGGTAATTCACCCCTCCACTTT	16	-	TRBD1	TRBV12-3/TRBV12-4	TRBJ1-6
CASTPGPGRDGYTF	TGTGCCAGCACCCCCGGGCCAGGGCGGGATGGCTACACCTTC	14	many	-	TRBV7-2	TRBJ1-2
CAILSVGGPYGYTF	TGTGCCATCCTTAGTGTTGGAGGGCCCTATGGCTACACCTTC	14	many	-	TRBV10-3	TRBJ1-2
CASSLKGIPEAFF	TGTGCCAGCAGCTTGAAAGGGATTCCTGAAGCTTTCTTT	13	many	-	TRBV5-4	TRBJ1-1
CASLRSINEKLFF	TGTGCCAGCCTAAGGAGCATAAATGAAAAACTGTTTTTT	13	-	-	TRBV7-9	TRBJ1-4
CASSRDRAIDTQYF	TGTGCCAGCAGTCGGGACAGGGCTATAGATACGCAGTATTTT	14	many	TRBD1	TRBV28	TRBJ2-3
CASSTRDAGANVLTF	TGTGCCAGCAGTACTCGAGATGCTGGGGCCAACGTCCTGACTTTC	15	few	-	TRBV6-5	TRBJ2-6
CASSLTGGGYGSPLHF	TGTGCCAGCAGTTTAACAGGGGGTGGTTACGGTTCACCCCTCCACTTT	16	many	TRBD1	TRBV12-3/TRBV12-4	TRBJ1-6
CASSHLTLGNEQFF	TGTGCCAGCAGCCACCTAACCCTAGGCAATGAGCAGTTCTTC	14	few	-	TRBV7-9	TRBJ2-1
CSARDSSRDRGNQPQHF	TGCAGTGCTAGAGATAGCAGCCGCGACAGGGGAAATCAGCCCCAGCATTTT	17	-	TRBD1	TRBV20-1	TRBJ1-5
CASSLALAGGETQYF	TGTGCCAGCAGCTTAGCCCTAGCGGGAGGAGAGACCCAGTACTTC	15	-	TRBD2	TRBV7-2	TRBJ2-5